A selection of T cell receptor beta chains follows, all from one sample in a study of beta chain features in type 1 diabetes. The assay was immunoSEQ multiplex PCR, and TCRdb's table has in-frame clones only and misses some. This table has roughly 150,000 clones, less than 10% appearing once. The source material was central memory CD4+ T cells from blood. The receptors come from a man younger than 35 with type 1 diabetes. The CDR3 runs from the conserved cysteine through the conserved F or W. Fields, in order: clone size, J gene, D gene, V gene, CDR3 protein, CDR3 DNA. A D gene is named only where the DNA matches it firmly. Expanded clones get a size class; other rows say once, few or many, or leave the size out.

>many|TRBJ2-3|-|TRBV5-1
CASSLRRGSDTQYF
TGCGCCAGCAGCTTGAGGCGGGGTTCGGATACGCAGTATTTT
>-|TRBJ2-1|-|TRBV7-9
CASSSSGSVNEQFF
TGTGCCAGCAGCTCCAGCGGGTCGGTTAATGAGCAGTTCTTC
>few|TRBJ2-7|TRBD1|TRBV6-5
CASSHGQGGYEQYF
TGTGCCAGCAGTCACGGACAGGGAGGCTACGAGCAGTACTTC
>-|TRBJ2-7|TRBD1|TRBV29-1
CSVSSGTGLGEQYF
TGCAGCGTTTCATCCGGGACAGGGCTCGGAGAGCAGTACTTC
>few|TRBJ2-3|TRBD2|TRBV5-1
CASSLKREGTDTQYF
TGCGCCAGCAGCTTGAAGCGGGAGGGCACAGATACGCAGTATTTT
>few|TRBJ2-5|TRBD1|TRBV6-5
CASRRQGQETQYF
TGTGCCAGCCGTCGACAGGGTCAAGAGACCCAGTACTTC
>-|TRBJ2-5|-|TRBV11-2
CASSYTRQTQETQYF
TGTGCCAGCAGCTATACCAGACAGACCCAAGAGACCCAGTACTTC
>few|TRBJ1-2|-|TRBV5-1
CASSNDGVNYGYTF
TGCGCCAGCAGTAACGACGGGGTAAACTATGGCTACACCTTC
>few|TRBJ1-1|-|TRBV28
CASSGQLGQGGEAFF
TGTGCCAGCAGTGGCCAACTCGGGCAGGGAGGTGAAGCTTTCTTT
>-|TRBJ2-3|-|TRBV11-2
CASIPDLGTDTQYF
TGTGCCAGCATTCCTGACTTAGGTACAGATACGCAGTATTTT
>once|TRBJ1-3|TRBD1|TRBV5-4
CASSLGTGSSGNTIYF
TGTGCCAGCAGCTTGGGGACAGGAAGCTCTGGAAACACCATATATTTT
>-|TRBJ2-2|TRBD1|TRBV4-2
CASSQDIGTGDTGELFF
TGTGCCAGCAGCCAAGATATCGGAACAGGGGACACCGGGGAGCTGTTTTTT
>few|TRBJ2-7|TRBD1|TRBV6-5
CASATGAYEQYF
TGTGCCAGCGCAACAGGGGCCTACGAGCAGTACTTC